The 22 T cell receptor beta chains listed next were all sequenced from one sample in a study of blood T cell repertoires in COVID-19. The repertoire was sequenced with immunoSEQ multiplex PCR; TCRdb's copy has only in-frame clones and lacks some. The table has about 270,000 clones, approximately 90% seen once. Sample: PBMCs or T cells enriched from blood (not recorded which). The receptor set was obtained from a man aged 35 to 55 who had been exposed to COVID-19.

This clone is a singleton in its sample. J is TRBJ2-3 and V is TRBV24-1, with 8 positions matching TRBD1. V trimming: 3 bases; J trimming: 4 bases; junction bases outside the gene matches: 2. The CDR3 contains 14 residues. Germline loops: CDR1 KGHDR, CDR2 SFDVKD. The CDR3: CATSDEDRADTQYF. In nucleotides, the CDR3 is TGTGCCACCAGTGATGAGGACAGGGCAGATACGCAGTATTTT.

The chain employs TRBV5-1 and TRBJ2-1, with 8 bases aligning to TRBD1. V lost 0 bases to trimming and J lost 9 bases; unmatched junction nucleotides: 14. Germline-derived CDR1 and CDR2 are SGHRS and YFSETQ. This CDR3 contains 17 residues. The DNA for the CDR3 is TGCGCCAGCAGCTTGGACGGACAGGGTATAGGGACCGCTGAGCAGTTCTTC. This sequence encodes CASSLDGQGIGTAEQFF.

This chain uses TRBV18 with TRBJ1-2, with D possibly matching TRBD1 (5 bases). V lost 2 bases to trimming and J lost 2 bases, with 9 bases between them. This CDR3 comprises 14 residues. The germline CDR1 and CDR2 sequences are KGHSH and LQKENI. In DNA form, the CDR3 reads TGTGCCAGCTCACCATACTCAGGGAACTATGGCTACACCTTC. Translated, it gives CASSPYSGNYGYTF.

This clone was observed a single time. The chain carries TRBV29-1 and TRBJ2-1; 8 bases fit TRBD1. This CDR3 region has 14 residues. V lost 7 bases, J lost 3 bases, and 8 bases stayed unmatched. The germline V gene has CDR1 SQVTM and CDR2 ANQGSEA. The CDR3 bases are TGCAGCGCCACCGGGACAGGCGACTACAATGAGCAGTTCTTC. It is translated as CSATGTGDYNEQFF.

The rearrangement joins TRBV7-2 to TRBJ1-6, with a possible D match to TRBD1 (6 bases). The CDR3 runs 13 residues. The V and J ends lost 4 bases and 13 bases respectively, with 14 bases between them. CDR1 is SGHTA and CDR2 is FQGNSA in the germline V gene. The CDR3 DNA is TGTGCCAGCAGCTACAGGGCTGTGGCCCCCCTCCACTTT. It yields the protein CASSYRAVAPLHF. The full variable domain, completed using reference TRBV7-2 and TRBJ1-6, is GAGVSQSPSNKVTEKGKDVELRCDPISGHTALYWYRQSLGQGLEFLIYFQGNSAPDKSGLPSDRFSAERTGGSVSTLTIQRTQQEDSAVYLCASSYRAVAPLHFGNGTRLTVT.

The chain carries TRBV24-1 and TRBJ2-7; 10 nucleotides line up with TRBD2. V lost 2 bases, J lost 5 bases, and 11 bases stayed unmatched. Per germline, CDR1 KGHDR and CDR2 SFDVKD. The CDR3 covers 17 residues. The CDR3 loop reads CATSDSSTAGGRNEQYF. CDR3 nucleotide sequence: TGTGCCACCAGTGATTCGTCTACAGCGGGGGGGCGAAACGAGCAGTACTTC.

The chain is built from TRBV20-1 and TRBJ2-1; D unresolved. V lost 5 bases and J 10 bases, leaving 12 bases between the germline ends. Germline V CDR1 and CDR2: DFQATT, SNEGSKA (reference sequence). This CDR3 contains 11 residues. The CDR3 nucleotides are TGCAGTGCTCGACCCGGCGGCGAGCAGTTCTTC. Residues: CSARPGGEQFF.

The chain uses TRBV27 and TRBJ2-3; D is unclear. Per the germline V gene, CDR1 is MNHEY and CDR2 is SMNVEV (reference sequence). The CDR3 contains 14 residues. Deletions cut 4 bases from V and 2 bases from J, with 10 bases between. Written as DNA, the CDR3 is TGTGCCAGCAGTTCACCTGCCTACACAGATACGCAGTATTTT. This encodes CASSSPAYTDTQYF.

This chain joins TRBV30 and TRBJ1-2; 10 bases are shared with TRBD1. CDR1 and CDR2 (germline): GTSNPN, SVGIG (reference sequence). The CDR3 contains 14 residues. Germline trimming cut 3 bases from V and 5 bases from J; bases unmatched to any gene: 6. The CDR3 here is CAWSRDRGFYGYTF. DNA for the CDR3: TGTGCCTGGAGCCGGGACAGGGGATTTTATGGCTACACCTTC.

The chain combines TRBV6-5 with TRBJ1-5; the match to TRBD1 covers 8 bases. V gave up 4 bases and J gave up 7 bases; unmatched junction bases: 6. Germline-derived CDR1 and CDR2 are MNHEY and SVGAGI. The CDR3 consists of 14 residues. This CDR3 reads CASSWDRSYQPQHF. The CDR3 nucleotides read TGTGCCAGCAGTTGGGACAGGTCCTACCAGCCCCAGCATTTT.

This clone has only one observation. The rearrangement links TRBV3-1 (or the pseudogene TRBV3-2) to TRBJ2-6; no definite D call. CDR3 length equals 16 residues. The V end lost 3 bases, the J end lost 0 bases, and 9 bases lay between the germline ends. Germline V gene sequence: CDR1 LGHDT, CDR2 YNNKEL (reference sequence). The CDR3 nucleotides are TGTGCCAGCAGCCACCGGTCGAGCTCTGGGGCCAACGTCCTGACTTTC. Translated: CASSHRSSSGANVLTF.

On this clone: The junction and the germline gene differ at one end; a read error may be behind it. The chain couples TRBV12-3 or TRBV12-4 to TRBJ1-2; perhaps TRBD1 as D (5 bases). CDR3 length: 12 residues. CDR3 nucleotides: TGTGCCAGCAGTTTAGTTCGCAGGGCCAATCACTTC. Protein: CASSLVRRANHF.

V usage is TRBV10-1 and J usage is TRBJ2-1; TRBD1 matches 7 bases. The CDR3 has 18 residues. Germline V gene lookup returns CDR1 WNHNN and CDR2 SYGVQD (reference sequence). V was clipped by 0 bases and J by 0 bases; unmatched bases: 8. The CDR3 DNA reads TGCGCCAGCAGTGAGTCGACAGGGACACCTAGCTCCTACAATGAGCAGTTCTTC. It yields the protein CASSESTGTPSSYNEQFF.

This clone was detected once. Here the CDR3 DNA reads TGTGCCAGCAGCACAGAAGGGGGACGGGAGACCCAGTACTTC. Translated: CASSTEGGRETQYF. The chain combines TRBV5-4 with TRBJ2-5; D possibly corresponds to TRBD1 (6 bases). V was trimmed by 4 bases and J by 5 bases, leaving 15 bases between them. Germline lookup yields CDR1 SGHNT and CDR2 YYREEE (reference sequence). The CDR3 consists of 14 residues.

This clone has only a few counts. CDR3 sequence reads: CASSLQGSGRVGELFF. The CDR3, as DNA: TGTGCCAGCAGCCTACAGGGGTCCGGGAGGGTCGGGGAGCTGTTTTTT. The rearrangement uses TRBV5-6 and TRBJ2-2, with a weak D call TRBD2 (8 bases). The V end was cut by 4 bases, the J end by 7 bases, with 20 bases between. Germline CDR1 reads SGHDT; CDR2 reads YYEEEE. CDR3 length equals 16 residues.

This sequence joins TRBV6-5 and TRBJ2-1, with a weak D call TRBD2 (6 bases). Germline CDR1 is MNHEY and CDR2 is SVGAGI. This CDR3 is built from 13 residues. The V and J ends lost 6 bases and 5 bases respectively, with 11 bases between them. Here the CDR3 DNA reads TGTGCCAGCAGACTCGGGAGCAACAATGAGCAGTTCTTC. Translated, it gives CASRLGSNNEQFF.

The chain links TRBV3-1 (or the pseudogene TRBV3-2) to TRBJ2-3; 7 nucleotides match TRBD2. The CDR3 is 15 amino acids. Unmatched junction bases numbered 7, after V lost 3 bases and J lost 4 bases. Germline V gene lookup returns CDR1 LGHDT and CDR2 YNNKEL (reference sequence). CDR3 protein: CASSQRLAFADTQYF. The DNA of the CDR3 is TGTGCCAGCAGCCAGAGACTAGCTTTTGCAGATACGCAGTATTTT.

This chain joins TRBV19 and TRBJ2-1; 9 nucleotides agree with TRBD2. The CDR3 is made up of 15 amino acids. CDR1 is LNHDA and CDR2 is SQIVND in the germline V gene (reference sequence). The V segment lost 3 bases and the J segment 7 bases; nucleotides outside the gene matches: 7. CDR3 sequence: CASSIVTSGYNEQFF. In DNA, the CDR3 is TGTGCCAGTAGTATCGTGACTAGCGGTTATAATGAGCAGTTCTTC.

DNA for the CDR3: TGCGCCAGCAGCCCCCAGGCGACTAGCGGCACCGGGGAGCTGTTTTTT. Translating it yields CASSPQATSGTGELFF. The chain is built from TRBV4-1 and TRBJ2-2; 9 bases match TRBD2. The germline V gene encodes CDR1 MGHRA and CDR2 YSYEKL. This CDR3 is built from 16 residues. With V trimmed by 4 bases and J by 4 bases, 7 bases remained unmatched.

This chain uses TRBV11-3 with TRBJ1-2, with TRBD1 as a possible D gene (6 bases). The germline gives CDR1 SGHNT, CDR2 YENEEA. The CDR3 loop spans 19 amino acids. Trimming left V 5 bases short and J 4 bases short, with 29 bases between. The CDR3 sequence is CASSGRKEETGSFSYGYTF. CDR3 in DNA: TGTGCCAGCAGCGGACGAAAGGAGGAAACAGGGTCTTTTTCCTATGGCTACACCTTC.

This clone has just one count. V and J are TRBV4-2 and TRBJ2-7, with 9 bases that match TRBD1. The CDR3 spans 15 residues. With 4 bases clipped from V and 3 bases from J, the junction kept 7 bases outside the gene matches. In germline, CDR1 is LGHNA, CDR2 YNFKEQ. In DNA form, the CDR3 reads TGTGCCAGCAGCCCCCCGGGACAGGGTGACTACGAGCAGTACTTC. This gives the protein CASSPPGQGDYEQYF.

The chain joins TRBV3-1 (or the pseudogene TRBV3-2) to TRBJ1-1; 8 nucleotides match TRBD1. Germline-derived CDR1 and CDR2 are LGHDT and YNNKEL (reference sequence). The CDR3 has 14 residues. V lost 4 bases to trimming and J lost 4 bases; unmatched junction nucleotides: 5. The CDR3 region is CASSRRQGSTEAFF. The CDR3 DNA reads TGTGCCAGCAGCCGACGACAGGGGAGCACTGAAGCTTTCTTT.